The clone carrying this TCR beta chain was counted between two and nine times. Its target is not known. A read error is possible here, since a much larger clone lies one base away. These data come from a study of metastatic and nonmetastatic thyroid tumors. Across the whole study: Repertoire comparison spanned blood and tumor or nodule tissue of malignant and benign thyroid patients. General study findings and limits: For both blood and tumor, malignant thyroid tumors reportedly showed significantly higher TCR beta diversity than benign nodules did.

CDR3 length equals 11 residues. Trimming shortened V by 7 bases and J by 3 bases, and 5 bases separated the two germline ends. CDR1 and CDR2 from the germline V gene are SGHRS and YFSETQ. Thyroid surgery had not been preceded by any treatment in any patient. Authors' processing steps: Across clinicopathological groups, CDR3 differences served as the basis for building a distant-metastasis classifier for papillary thyroid cancer. TCRdb re-called clones from the PCR reads using MiXCR. These V and J calls derive from TCRdb rather than the authors' analysis. This sample has 85,000 to 95,000 clones, with 15% found just once.

This chain connects TRBV5-1 to TRBJ2-1; D gene unclear. The sequencing input was blood. This TCR was recovered from a female donor with papillary thyroid cancer or a benign thyroid nodule (not recorded which). Some clones in this sample may be carry-over from other donors' samples. CDR3 region: CASLFYNEQFF. In nucleotides, the CDR3 is TGCGCCAGCCTTTTCTACAATGAGCAGTTCTTC.